These T cell receptor beta chains were read from a single sample in a study of read filtering for tumor transcriptome and immune sequencing. TCRdb called the reads again in MiXCR, with one record for every CDR3 protein. The table records tens of thousands of distinct CDR3 sequences, about 15% of them present only once. Sequenced input: a population of CD138-negative cells sorted from bone marrow. Receptors were obtained from a donor older than 35 with multiple myeloma. Each CDR3 is given with its conserved first and last residue.

V gene	J gene	CDR3 protein
TRBV20-1	TRBJ2-1	CSARGILLLNEQFF
TRBV12-3/TRBV12-4	TRBJ2-7	CASSLRGQASGEQYF
TRBV11-1	TRBJ2-1	CASSTPTSGGAEQFF
TRBV7-2	TRBJ2-1	CASSLAAGGYEQVF
TRBV29-1	TRBJ2-2	CSVEQGGRYTGELFF
TRBV12-3/TRBV12-4	TRBJ1-4	CASSPSPGSVFF
TRBV4-2	TRBJ1-1	CASSQASGARNTEAFF
TRBV10-3	TRBJ1-1	CAISKQGGNTEAFF
TRBV19	TRBJ1-5	CASSPMGTTGGWQPQHF
TRBV20-1	TRBJ2-6	CSTHYSGANVLTF
TRBV20-1	TRBJ2-4	CSAPPPGEANYIQYF
TRBV28	TRBJ2-2	CASSRNKGAPGELFF
TRBV29-1	TRBJ2-3	CSVEAGNTQYF
TRBV20-1	TRBJ2-7	CSANRDGDYEQYF
TRBV20-1	TRBJ2-7	CSARSSYEQYF
TRBV19	TRBJ2-7	CASSLGDRGNEQYF
TRBV9	TRBJ2-2	CASSIGGRNRELFF
TRBV7-9	TRBJ2-1	CASSWDKRGSYNEQFF
TRBV7-9	TRBJ2-3	CASSLDGASTDTQYF
TRBV6-2/TRBV6-3	TRBJ2-3	CASSYSPTHGTDTQYF
TRBV6-1	TRBJ2-3	CASGTGSTQYF
TRBV7-9	TRBJ2-1	CASSLVDGTSGRGAYNEQFF
TRBV20-1	TRBJ2-7	CSAGGLIYEQYF
TRBV20-1	TRBJ2-3	CSATGGGNTQYF
TRBV4-2	TRBJ2-5	CASSPGLAEETQYF
TRBV27	TRBJ2-3	CASSLAGATTGTDTQYF
TRBV29-1	TRBJ1-1	CSVEAGYREAFF
TRBV20-1	TRBJ2-5	CSAMGATGETQYF
TRBV20-1	TRBJ2-1	CSARDFQTTSGSPNEQFF
TRBV15	TRBJ2-1	CATSRGAYNEQFF
TRBV7-3	TRBJ2-5	CASSFLAGAQETQYF
TRBV7-3	TRBJ2-7	CASSLQGQPNYEQYF
TRBV27	TRBJ2-7	CASTHEQYF
TRBV29-1	TRBJ1-1	CSVGRGGTEAFF
TRBV5-1	TRBJ2-3	CASSVTSGGSSTDTQYF